The clone carrying this TCR beta chain was recorded only once. Seattle patients were enrolled during active infection and followed longitudinally. This sample is part of a study of blood T cell repertoires in COVID-19. Study summary: Sites across the United States, Italy and Spain contributed samples from acute and convalescent COVID-19. PBMCs, B-cell-depleted T cells, or T cells were the source of the cDNA or gDNA that made up the material.

The germline gives CDR1 MNHNY, CDR2 SVGAGI (reference sequence). V was shortened by 10 bases and J by 1 base, with 8 bases between the two germline ends. This CDR3 spans 12 amino acids. Methods used by the authors: Estimates of nucleated cell counts were drawn from the amplification of reference gene primers. TCRdb's table, derived via immunoSEQ multiplex PCR, lists solely in-frame clones and lacks some. The D gene and trimming were derived from the DNA, and the V and J assignments and clone size from that table. This sample has 250,000 to 300,000 clones; 80% to 95% occur once, and the top ten carry about 2%.

This sequence was found in a woman aged 25 to 39 with COVID-19, enrolled during active disease. V and J are TRBV6-6 and TRBJ1-3, with D possibly being TRBD1 (5 bases). The sample consisted of peripheral blood. The CDR3 region has the DNA TGTGCCACCGGGACTTCTGGAAACACCATATATTTT. Translation: CATGTSGNTIYF.